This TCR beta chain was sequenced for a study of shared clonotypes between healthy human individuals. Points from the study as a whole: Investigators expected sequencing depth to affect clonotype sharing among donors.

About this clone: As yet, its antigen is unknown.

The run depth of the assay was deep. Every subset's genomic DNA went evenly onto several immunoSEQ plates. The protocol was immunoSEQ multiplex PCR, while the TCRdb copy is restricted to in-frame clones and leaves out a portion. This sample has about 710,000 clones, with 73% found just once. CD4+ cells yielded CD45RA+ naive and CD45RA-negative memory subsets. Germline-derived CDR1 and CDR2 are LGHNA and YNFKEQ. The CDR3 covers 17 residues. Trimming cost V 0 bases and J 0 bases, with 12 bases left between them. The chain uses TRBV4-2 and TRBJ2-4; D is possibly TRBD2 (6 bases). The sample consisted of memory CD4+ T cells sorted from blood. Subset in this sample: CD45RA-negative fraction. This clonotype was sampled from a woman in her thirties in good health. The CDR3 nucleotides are TGTGCCAGCAGCCAAGATTGGAGGGGATTAGCCAAAAACATTCAGTACTTC. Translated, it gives CASSQDWRGLAKNIQYF.